One TCR beta chain is described in this entry. The antigen is undetermined. CDR1 and CDR2 (germline): SGHVS, FQNEAQ. V dropped 2 bases and J dropped 6; count of bases not matched to a gene: 10. The CDR3 is 16 residues long. Pooling was applied to second doses at about 4 or about 12 weeks. This sample stems from a study of T cell responses to AZD1222 COVID-19 vaccine. Regarding the study as a whole: Reports say nearly half of spike-specific TCRs go after unmutated variant regions. Regions 160-218 and 743-854 held dominance among vaccine-associated CD4 TCRs, which spanned spike.

TCRdb keeps only in-frame clones here, not all; method: immunoSEQ multiplex PCR. The sample has approximately 190,000 clones, 93% seen once; the top ten hold roughly 1%. The sequencing used peripheral blood, collected 28 days after the second AZD1222 dose. This receptor was identified in an adult who received the AZD1222 COVID-19 vaccine. V gene TRBV7-8 combines with J gene TRBJ1-2; TRBD1 matches at 9 bases. DNA for the CDR3: TGTGCCAGCAGCTTATTGACCGGGACAGGGTTGAATGGCTACACCTTC. Translated: CASSLLTGTGLNGYTF.